The 9 T cell receptor beta chains presented below share a single source sample, sequenced in a study of regulatory T cells in long-lasting Graves disease. Building the TCR beta libraries relied on iRepertoire HTBI primers, and CDR3 regions underwent Arm-PCR. TCRdb called the multiplex PCR reads again in MiXCR, with one record for every CDR3 protein. The table has around 360,000 distinct CDR3 sequences, about 16% seen once. Time point specified: newly diagnosed GD, antithyroid drugs for less than 3 months. RNA from PBMCs was the source of the TCR library. In addition, the sample was reused for a study of T cells in Graves' hyperthyroidism and ophthalmopathy.

Sequenced here: peripheral blood mononuclear cells (PBMCs), sampled at new diagnosis, from a patient treated with antithyroid drugs. The receptors here all came from a woman in her late teens or twenties with Graves disease.

In this sample, this clonotype turned up many times. This chain connects TRBV28 to TRBJ1-4, with 9 bases aligning to TRBD1. V shed 3 bases, J shed 0 bases, and the junction held 11 bases outside the gene matches. The CDR3 spans 19 residues. Germline V gene lookup returns CDR1 MDHEN and CDR2 SYDVKM. As DNA, the CDR3 is TGTGCCAGCAGTTTTCCCGGGACAGGGTCGGAGGCAACTAATGAAAAACTGTTTTTT. Its translation is CASSFPGTGSEATNEKLFF.

The sample holds many counts of this clonotype. The J gene is TRBJ2-7, the V gene TRBV27, with 13 bases that match TRBD2. The CDR3 is 16 residues long. The junction had 8 bases not matched to a gene; V was cut back by 3 bases and J by 6 bases. CDR1 is MNHEY, CDR2 SMNVEV, per germline (reference sequence). For the CDR3, the DNA is TGTGCCAGCAGTTTCGGGACTAGCGGGATTCTCGGCGAGCAGTACTTC. This translates into CASSFGTSGILGEQYF.

The chain joins TRBV13 to TRBJ2-1; 10 bases are shared with TRBD2. The germline V gene has CDR1 PRHDT and CDR2 FYEKMQ (reference sequence). The CDR3 is 16 amino acids. V gave up 5 bases and J gave up 6 bases; unmatched junction bases: 10. The CDR3 bases are TGTGCCAGCAGCAGAATAGCGGGAGGACCCTCCAATGAGCAGTTCTTC. Translating gives CASSRIAGGPSNEQFF.

This clonotype showed up many times. J is TRBJ2-1 and V is TRBV2, with D possibly being TRBD1 (6 bases). CDR3 length: 13 amino acids. Germline V gives CDR1 SNHLY, CDR2 FYNNEI. Trimming left V 2 bases short and J 8 bases short, with 10 bases between. CDR3 region: CASSELGADEQFF. CDR3 nucleotide sequence: TGTGCCAGCAGTGAATTGGGGGCGGATGAGCAGTTCTTC.

This clonotype was counted many times. The V and J genes are TRBV12-3 or TRBV12-4 and TRBJ1-5, with 7 nucleotides matching TRBD1. The CDR3 covers 14 residues. Unmatched junction bases numbered 4, after V lost 4 bases and J lost 4 bases. The CDR3, as DNA: TGTGCCAGCAGTTGGGGACAGACAAATCAGCCCCAGCATTTT. Amino acids: CASSWGQTNQPQHF.

This clonotype showed up many times. The V call is TRBV6-5, the J call TRBJ2-7, with TRBD2 matching 14 bases. CDR1 and CDR2 (germline): MNHEY, SVGAGI. V lost 4 bases and J lost 6; bases outside the gene matches: 8. CDR3 length equals 16 residues. CDR3 DNA: TGTGCCAGCAGTTCCCCTAGACTAGCGGGAGGGGTCGAGCAGTACTTC. Translated, it gives CASSSPRLAGGVEQYF.

The sample holds many counts of this clonotype. V gene TRBV7-3 combines with J gene TRBJ2-3; D is uncertain. The CDR3 loop spans 13 amino acids. Deletions cut 5 bases from V and 1 base from J, with 7 bases between. The germline gives CDR1 SGHTA, CDR2 FQGTGA. For the CDR3, the DNA is TGTGCCAGCAGCCCCTCACGCACAGATACGCAGTATTTT. Its translation: CASSPSRTDTQYF.

The table lists this clonotype with many counts. The chain has TRBV6-9 and TRBJ1-5; D ambiguous. This CDR3 spans 15 amino acids. The germline V and J ends were trimmed by 3 bases and 2 bases, with 11 bases remaining between them. Germline loops: CDR1 MNHGY, CDR2 SVAAGI. CDR3 nucleotides: TGTGCCAGCAGTTACTCTTGGACGGGCAATCAGCCCCAGCATTTT. Its translation is CASSYSWTGNQPQHF.

This clonotype was counted between two and nine times. The rearrangement links TRBV2 to TRBJ1-3; D remains unclear. Deletions cut 4 bases from V and 0 bases from J, with 10 bases between. Germline values: CDR1 SNHLY, CDR2 FYNNEI. CDR3 length: 15 residues. CDR3 sequence: CASSGRKISGNTIYF. The CDR3 region has the DNA TGTGCCAGCAGTGGCCGGAAAATCTCTGGAAACACCATATATTTT.